This entry lists 32 T cell receptor beta chains sequenced from one sample in a study of cytomegalovirus exposure and HLA in healthy donors (dated by TCRdb to between 2016 and 2019). The method was the immunoSEQ multiplex PCR assay. For the multiplex PCR, a mixture combining 60 forward primers for TCR Vbeta segments and 13 reverse primers for TCR Jbeta segments was used. What TCRdb holds here is the immuneACCESS table cut down to in-frame rearrangements. Part of the clones is not present; checked against another copy, under half of the missing clones reflect an unresolved V gene, and the others are unexplained. The sample has 200,000 to 250,000 clones on record, more than 75% of them singletons. Together, the top ten hold around 3% of the sample. Specimen: PBMCs. The receptors were gathered from a middle-aged woman in good health and CMV-seronegative.

This clone was recorded a few times. V gene TRBV19 combines with J gene TRBJ1-2; TRBD1 matches at 9 bases. Germline CDR1 is LNHDA and CDR2 is SQIVND (reference sequence). Trimming took 5 bases from V and 8 from J; bases not matched to a gene: 12. This CDR3 comprises 15 residues. The CDR3 spells CASSGPGQGAGGYTF. The DNA for the CDR3 is TGTGCCAGTAGTGGACCGGGACAGGGCGCGGGAGGCTACACCTTC.

This clone was seen more than once but under ten times. The rearrangement links TRBV27 to TRBJ2-7, with 9 bases fitting TRBD2. V lost 8 bases to trimming and J lost 2 bases; unmatched junction nucleotides: 13. Germline CDR1 is MNHEY and CDR2 is SMNVEV (reference sequence). The CDR3 loop spans 16 amino acids. CDR3 bases: TGTGCCAGCCACCCGGAGACTAGCGGTATACCCTACGAGCAGTACTTC. Translation gives CASHPETSGIPYEQYF.

V usage is TRBV28 and J usage is TRBJ2-7; TRBD1 matches 7 bases. Germline values: CDR1 MDHEN, CDR2 SYDVKM. This CDR3 is 15 amino acids long. V dropped 5 bases and J dropped 2; count of bases not matched to a gene: 9. This chain's CDR3 is CASSPYRQGPYEQYF. CDR3 nucleotide sequence: TGTGCCAGCAGTCCGTACCGACAGGGCCCCTACGAGCAGTACTTC. Full variable domain (outside the CDR3, taken from reference TRBV28 and TRBJ2-7): DVKVTQSSRYLVKRTGEKVFLECVQDMDHENMFWYRQDPGLGLRLIYFSYDVKMKEKGDIPEGYSVSREKKERFSLILESASTNQTSMYLCASSPYRQGPYEQYFGPGTRLTVT.

This chain links TRBV28 with TRBJ1-5, with D perhaps TRBD1 (5 bases). Deletions cut 5 bases from V and 6 bases from J, with 11 bases between. Germline loops: CDR1 MDHEN, CDR2 SYDVKM. This CDR3 is 13 amino acids long. The CDR3 DNA reads as TGTGCCAGCAGTGGGGGGGTTGGTCAGCCCCAGCATTTT. This codes for CASSGGVGQPQHF.

The chain couples TRBV9 to TRBJ1-1; 9 bases match TRBD1. The V gene end was trimmed by 2 bases and the J gene end by 5 bases; junction bases not matched to a gene: 7. Germline V gene data show CDR1 as SGDLS and CDR2 as YYNGEE. The CDR3 covers 15 residues. CDR3 nucleotide sequence: TGTGCCAGCAGCGTCGCCGGGACAGGGACGACTGAAGCTTTCTTT. Translating it yields CASSVAGTGTTEAFF. Variable domain in full (rest from reference TRBV9 and TRBJ1-1): DSGVTQTPKHLITATGQRVTLRCSPRSGDLSVYWYQQSLDQGLQFLIQYYNGEERAKGNILERFSAQQFPDLHSELNLSSLELGDSALYFCASSVAGTGTTEAFFGQGTRLTVV.

V and J are TRBV11-2 and TRBJ1-2; 7 nucleotides align to TRBD1. Losses at the gene ends were 5 bases for V and 5 bases for J; bases not matched to a gene: 2. The CDR3 runs 12 residues. The germline V gene encodes CDR1 SGHAT and CDR2 FQNNGV. The CDR3, as DNA: TGTGCCAGCAGCCCGGGACAGTATGGCTACACCTTC. The encoded protein is CASSPGQYGYTF.

This clone turned up a few times. The chain recombines TRBV5-1 with TRBJ1-4; D not resolved. In germline, CDR1 is SGHRS, CDR2 YFSETQ. V lost 2 bases and J lost 0, with 8 bases in between. This CDR3 is 15 amino acids long. The CDR3 loop is CASSFSGATNEKLFF. The CDR3 DNA reads TGCGCCAGCAGCTTCTCCGGGGCAACTAATGAAAAACTGTTTTTT. Filled out from reference TRBV5-1 and TRBJ1-4, the complete variable domain reads KAGVTQTPRYLIKTRGQQVTLSCSPISGHRSVSWYQQTPGQGLQFLFEYFSETQRNKGNFPGRFSGRQFSNSRSEMNVSTLELGDSALYLCASSFSGATNEKLFFGSGTQLSVL.

The chain joins TRBV7-9 to TRBJ2-3; tentatively, D is TRBD2 (5 bases). Germline loops: CDR1 SEHNR, CDR2 FQNEAQ (reference sequence). The CDR3 is 14 amino acids. CDR3 region: CVGSEGWSTDTQYF. DNA of the CDR3: TGTGTCGGCAGCGAGGGTTGGTCGACAGATACGCAGTATTTT.

CDR3 residues: CASSLNDRDRVFAGELFF. The CDR3 DNA sequence: TGTGCCAGTAGTTTAAATGACCGGGACAGGGTTTTCGCCGGGGAGCTGTTTTTT. The chain employs TRBV19 and TRBJ2-2; 9 nucleotides agree with TRBD1. The CDR3 is 18 amino acids. With V trimmed by 5 bases and J by 6 bases, 16 bases remained unmatched. The germline gives CDR1 LNHDA, CDR2 SQIVND (reference sequence).

This sequence joins TRBV2 and TRBJ1-2, with 11 bases lining up with TRBD1. Germline trimming cut 3 bases from V and 4 bases from J; bases unmatched to any gene: 1. Germline V lookup: CDR1 SNHLY, CDR2 FYNNEI. The CDR3 contains 14 residues. CDR3 nucleotides: TGTGCCAGCAGTGAGGGGACAGGGGGCTATGGCTACACCTTC. Amino acid sequence: CASSEGTGGYGYTF. The full variable domain, its missing parts supplied by reference TRBV2 and TRBJ1-2, is EPEVTQTPSHQVTQMGQEVILRCVPISNHLYFYWYRQILGQKVEFLVSFYNNEISEKSEIFDDQFSVERPDGSNFTLKIRSTKLEDSAMYFCASSEGTGGYGYTFGSGTRLTVV.

The chain joins TRBV7-3 to TRBJ2-5, with D perhaps TRBD2 (5 bases). Germline CDR1 SGHTA, CDR2 FQGTGA. This CDR3 spans 13 amino acids. V lost 5 bases and J 4 bases, leaving 11 bases between the germline ends. CDR3 residues: CASSPSRGETQYF. The CDR3 DNA reads TGTGCCAGCAGCCCGAGTCGGGGAGAGACCCAGTACTTC.

The chain combines TRBV27 with TRBJ2-7; 7 bases are shared with TRBD2. The CDR3 is 16 residues long. Germline V gene sequence: CDR1 MNHEY, CDR2 SMNVEV (reference sequence). Trimming took 2 bases from V and 0 from J; bases not matched to a gene: 7. DNA of the CDR3: TGTGCCAGCAGTTTAGACGGGGGACTAAGCTCCTACGAGCAGTACTTC. It yields the protein CASSLDGGLSSYEQYF.

The V call is TRBV18, the J call TRBJ2-5, with 9 bases fitting TRBD1. The V gene end was trimmed by 4 bases and the J gene end by 3 bases; junction bases not matched to a gene: 9. Germline V gives CDR1 KGHSH, CDR2 LQKENI. The CDR3 contains 16 residues. The CDR3 DNA is TGTGCCAGCTCACGAACTATAGGGACAGGGAAAGAGACCCAGTACTTC. Protein: CASSRTIGTGKETQYF. Full variable domain (remainder filled in from reference TRBV18 and TRBJ2-5): NAGVMQNPRHLVRRRGQEARLRCSPMKGHSHVYWYRQLPEEGLKFMVYLQKENIIDESGMPKERFSAEFPKEGPSILRIQQVVRGDSAAYFCASSRTIGTGKETQYFGPGTRLLVL.

The rearrangement links TRBV4-1 to TRBJ2-7, with 13 bases fitting TRBD2. J was trimmed by 0 bases and V by 5 bases; bases with no gene match: 4. Per the germline V gene, CDR1 is MGHRA and CDR2 is YSYEKL. The CDR3 extends over 16 amino acids. Written as DNA, the CDR3 is TGCGCCAGCAGCGTGGGACTAGCGGGGCTCTCCTACGAGCAGTACTTC. Translating gives CASSVGLAGLSYEQYF.

This sequence joins TRBV27 and TRBJ2-7, with 7 positions matching TRBD1. V lost 2 bases to trimming and J lost 2 bases; unmatched junction nucleotides: 6. The V gene's germline CDR1 is MNHEY and CDR2 SMNVEV (reference sequence). The CDR3 loop spans 15 amino acids. CDR3: CASSLVPGGTYEQYF. The CDR3 DNA sequence: TGTGCCAGCAGTTTAGTCCCAGGGGGAACCTACGAGCAGTACTTC.

The genes are TRBV29-1 and TRBJ2-1; weak D call: TRBD2 (5 bases). CDR3 size: 12 residues. V was pared by 3 bases and J by 9 bases, with 12 bases between. Germline assignment: CDR1 SQVTM and CDR2 ANQGSEA. CDR3 loop: CSVDGLASEQFF. CDR3 DNA sequence: TGCAGCGTTGACGGGCTAGCCTCTGAGCAGTTCTTC.

The CDR3 nucleotides read TGTGCCAGCAATCGACAGGGAAACTATGGCTACACCTTC. Translating it yields CASNRQGNYGYTF. The chain combines TRBV2 with TRBJ1-2; 7 bases are shared with TRBD1. Germline assignment: CDR1 SNHLY and CDR2 FYNNEI. This CDR3 contains 13 residues. V lost 7 bases and J lost 2; bases outside the gene matches: 4.

The V and J genes are TRBV29-1 and TRBJ2-7; TRBD2 agrees at 13 bases. This CDR3 contains 13 residues. The germline V gene encodes CDR1 SQVTM and CDR2 ANQGSEA. Losses at the gene ends were 7 bases for V and 3 bases for J; bases not matched to a gene: 3. DNA for the CDR3: TGCAGCGCCAGGACTAGCGGGAGCTACGAGCAGTACTTC. Translating it yields CSARTSGSYEQYF.

J is TRBJ2-5 and V is TRBV25-1; TRBD2 matches at 8 bases. The CDR3 length is 14 residues. Per the germline V gene, CDR1 is MGHDK and CDR2 is SYGVNS. V lost 2 bases, J lost 5 bases, and 4 bases stayed unmatched. The CDR3 is CASSEREGWETQYF. In DNA, the CDR3 is TGTGCCAGCAGTGAACGGGAGGGCTGGGAGACCCAGTACTTC.

This clone came up once. This chain connects TRBV4-1 to TRBJ2-3; D perhaps matches TRBD2 (5 bases). V lost 0 bases to trimming and J lost 2 bases, with 12 bases between them. The CDR3 covers 16 residues. The V gene's germline CDR1 is MGHRA and CDR2 YSYEKL. CDR3 DNA: TGCGCCAGCAGCCAAGAGGCCTGGACTTACACAGATACGCAGTATTTT. Amino acid sequence: CASSQEAWTYTDTQYF.

The chain has TRBV2 and TRBJ2-5; perhaps TRBD1 as D (5 bases). This CDR3 has 13 amino acids. The V end lost 5 bases, the J end lost 2 bases, and 9 bases lay between the germline ends. Germline V CDR1 and CDR2: SNHLY, FYNNEI. The CDR3 spells CASSSDSQETQYF. DNA for the CDR3: TGTGCCAGCAGTTCCGACAGTCAAGAGACCCAGTACTTC.

The chain employs TRBV27 and TRBJ1-1; TRBD1 matches at 8 bases. Per the germline V gene, CDR1 is MNHEY and CDR2 is SMNVEV (reference sequence). With 9 bases clipped from V and 4 bases from J, the junction kept 13 bases outside the gene matches. This CDR3 contains 15 residues. The chain's CDR3 is CASQTLRTGTTEAFF. For the CDR3, the DNA is TGTGCCAGTCAAACCCTACGGACAGGGACCACTGAAGCTTTCTTT.

The rearrangement joins TRBV25-1 to TRBJ1-4; D might be TRBD1 (5 bases). Germline assignment: CDR1 MGHDK and CDR2 SYGVNS. V was pared by 2 bases and J by 8 bases, with 15 bases between. This CDR3 spans 15 amino acids. As DNA, the CDR3 is TGTGCCAGCAGTGAAACACGAGCGGGGGAGGAAAAACTGTTTTTT. This encodes CASSETRAGEEKLFF.

The V gene is TRBV7-9, the J gene TRBJ2-7, with 8 bases matching TRBD2. V trimming: 3 bases; J trimming: 2 bases; junction bases outside the gene matches: 6. This CDR3 is 15 amino acids long. The germline gives CDR1 SEHNR, CDR2 FQNEAQ (reference sequence). CDR3 region: CASSFQRGTPYEQYF. The CDR3 nucleotides read TGTGCCAGCAGCTTCCAGCGGGGGACCCCCTACGAGCAGTACTTC.

V gene TRBV9 combines with J gene TRBJ2-1; TRBD2 matches at 11 bases. Looked up from germline, CDR1 is SGDLS and CDR2 is YYNGEE. The CDR3 consists of 15 residues. After removal of 0 bases from V and 7 bases from J, the junction contained 3 bases not matched to a gene. The CDR3 region has the DNA TGTGCCAGCAGCGTAGAACTAGCGGGAGAGAATGAGCAGTTCTTC. This encodes CASSVELAGENEQFF.

V and J are TRBV7-2 and TRBJ1-1, with D maybe TRBD1 (6 bases). Trimming removed 4 bases at V and 2 bases at J, with 8 bases between. Per germline, CDR1 SGHTA and CDR2 FQGNSA. The CDR3 length is 13 residues. CDR3 amino acids: CASSSTGNTEAFF. The CDR3 bases are TGTGCCAGCAGCTCGACAGGTAACACTGAAGCTTTCTTT.

The chain is built from TRBV30 and TRBJ1-1; no definite D call. This CDR3 comprises 13 residues. Germline V CDR1 and CDR2: GTSNPN, SVGIG (reference sequence). Trimming removed 1 base from V and 0 bases from J, with 6 bases in between. The CDR3, as DNA: TGTGCCTGGAGTGATCAGTTGAACACTGAAGCTTTCTTT. Translated, it gives CAWSDQLNTEAFF.

The V gene is TRBV9, the J gene TRBJ1-1; D is possibly TRBD1 (6 bases). V was clipped by 0 bases and J by 10 bases, with 13 bases between them. The CDR3 is made up of 13 amino acids. CDR1 and CDR2 from the germline V gene are SGDLS and YYNGEE. The CDR3: CASSVDLRGGAFF. CDR3 nucleotides: TGTGCCAGCAGCGTAGACCTTAGGGGGGGAGCTTTCTTT.

The chain carries TRBV10-2 and TRBJ2-5; 7 bases map to TRBD1. Germline CDR1 WSHSY, CDR2 SAAADI. The CDR3 contains 14 residues. The V segment lost 7 bases and the J segment 7 bases; nucleotides outside the gene matches: 12. The CDR3 sequence: CASIPGQVGGTQYF. CDR3 DNA: TGCGCCAGCATCCCCGGACAGGTCGGCGGGACCCAGTACTTC.

V is TRBV30 and J is TRBJ1-2; D is unresolved. The CDR3 is 13 residues long. Germline CDR1 is GTSNPN and CDR2 is SVGIG (reference sequence). The V end lost 4 bases, the J end lost 7 bases, and 16 bases lay between the germline ends. CDR3 loop: CAWKRTGLGGYTF. In DNA, the CDR3 is TGTGCCTGGAAAAGAACGGGTCTGGGTGGCTACACCTTC.

This chain links TRBV19 with TRBJ2-2; 7 bases align to TRBD2. Germline V gene lookup returns CDR1 LNHDA and CDR2 SQIVND (reference sequence). This CDR3 is 16 amino acids long. V lost 7 bases, J lost 7 bases, and 15 bases stayed unmatched. This chain's CDR3 is CASTFTSAKTGGELFF. The CDR3 DNA reads as TGTGCCAGTACCTTCACTAGCGCTAAAACCGGCGGGGAGCTGTTTTTT.

J is TRBJ2-7 and V is TRBV19; TRBD1 aligns across 9 bases. After removal of 5 bases from V and 5 bases from J, the junction contained 7 bases not matched to a gene. Germline CDR1 LNHDA, CDR2 SQIVND (reference sequence). CDR3 size: 14 residues. Here the CDR3 DNA reads TGTGCCAGTAGTGCTTGGGGACAGGGCCACGAGCAGTACTTC. Translated, it gives CASSAWGQGHEQYF.